Included here is one TCR beta chain sequence, with context. CDR3 length equals 14 residues. V shed 4 bases and J shed 4 bases, with 10 bases lying between them. CDR1 is LNHNV and CDR2 is YYDKDF in the germline V gene (reference sequence). The data were obtained in a study of OX40 agonist ivuxolimab in advanced cancers. The overall study: Earlier treatment with anti-PD-1, anti-PD-L1 or anti-CTLA-4 was permitted, and over 35% had received some.

Produced via immunoSEQ multiplex PCR; TCRdb's table is partial and in-frame only. The sample has about 78,000 clones, around nine tenths seen once. The TCR sequence derives from an adult with an advanced solid tumor such as melanoma, head and neck, liver or kidney cancer. The starting material was CD4+ or CD8+ T cells sorted from blood, obtained in a trial of the OX40 agonist ivuxolimab. This chain connects TRBV15 to TRBJ2-2; possible D gene TRBD2, 5 bases. DNA of the CDR3: TGTGCCACCAGCACCCGCGCGGGCACCGGGGAGCTGTTTTTT. Translating it yields CATSTRAGTGELFF.